A selection of T cell receptor beta chains follows, all from one sample in a study of read filtering for tumor transcriptome and immune sequencing. TCRdb independently ran MiXCR on the reads; one entry per CDR3 protein. The sample lists some 130,000 distinct CDR3 sequences, over 10% occurring once. The sample taken for sequencing was a population of CD138-negative cells sorted from bone marrow. These receptors all stem from a donor at least 40 years old with multiple myeloma. The CDR3 runs from the conserved cysteine through the conserved F or W. D genes are given only for firm matches. Expanded clones are given a class, and other clones once, few, many or no size at all.

abundance | d_gene | j_gene | v_gene | CDR3aa | CDR3nt
many | - | TRBJ1-5 | TRBV6-1 | CASSEALSNQPQHF | TGTGCCAGCAGTGAAGCGCTTAGCAATCAGCCCCAGCATTTT
many | - | TRBJ2-5 | TRBV29-1 | CSVGGFLGETQYF | TGCAGCGTTGGGGGGTTTCTAGGGGAGACCCAGTACTTC
many | - | TRBJ1-3 | TRBV20-1 | CSARSGPRSGNTIYF | TGCAGTGCTAGAAGCGGACCCCGCTCTGGAAACACCATATATTTT
- | TRBD1 | TRBJ2-5 | TRBV11-3 | CASSSGQAQETQYF | TGTGCCAGCAGCTCCGGACAGGCACAAGAGACCCAGTACTTC
- | - | TRBJ2-2 | TRBV14 | CASSPYRTGELFF | TGTGCCAGCAGCCCTTACAGGACCGGGGAGCTGTTTTTT
once | TRBD2 | TRBJ2-2 | TRBV4-1 | CASSLNSGGAVGELFF | TGCGCCAGCAGCCTTAACTCCGGGGGGGCTGTTGGGGAGCTGTTTTTT
many | - | TRBJ2-1 | TRBV19 | CASSIDGSIYNEQFF | TGTGCCAGTAGTATAGATGGTTCGATCTACAATGAGCAGTTCTTC
many | - | TRBJ2-1 | TRBV5-4 | CASSLEGGDYEQFF | TGTGCCAGCAGCTTGGAGGGCGGGGACTATGAGCAGTTCTTC
many | TRBD2 | TRBJ2-5 | TRBV29-1 | CSATNRAGVGETQYF | TGCAGCGCCACAAATCGGGCGGGAGTAGGGGAGACCCAGTACTTC
many | - | TRBJ2-6 | TRBV19 | CASIPTGVAGANVLTF | TGTGCCAGTATTCCAACCGGGGTGGCTGGGGCCAACGTCCTGACTTTC
- | - | TRBJ2-5 | TRBV24-1 | CATSDGLQDTQYF | TGTGCCACCAGTGACGGGCTCCAAGATACCCAGTACTTC
many | - | TRBJ1-1 | TRBV2 | CASRAQANTEAFF | TGTGCCAGCAGGGCACAGGCGAACACTGAAGCTTTCTTT
many | TRBD1 | TRBJ1-5 | TRBV7-8 | CASSPGQGLEPQHF | TGTGCCAGCAGCCCCGGACAGGGCTTGGAGCCCCAGCATTTT
many | TRBD2 | TRBJ2-1 | TRBV2 | CASRERTSGRANEQFF | TGTGCCAGCAGAGAACGGACTAGCGGGAGGGCCAATGAGCAGTTCTTC
many | - | TRBJ1-1 | TRBV7-3 | CASSAGRNTEAFF | TGTGCCAGCAGCGCCGGTCGGAACACTGAAGCTTTCTTT
many | - | TRBJ2-5 | TRBV28 | CASSLFGRSPETQYF | TGTGCCAGCAGTTTATTCGGGAGAAGTCCGGAGACCCAGTACTTC
many | - | TRBJ1-5 | TRBV6-6 | CASRSTLRGNQPQHF | TGTGCCAGCAGGTCGACGCTCAGGGGAAATCAGCCCCAGCATTTT
few | - | TRBJ2-1 | TRBV7-3 | CASSLSGQHNEQFF | TGTGCCAGCAGCTTAAGTGGCCAGCACAATGAGCAGTTCTTC
few | - | TRBJ2-5 | TRBV28 | CASSLYSGPGETQYF | TGTGCCAGCAGTTTATATTCTGGGCCCGGGGAGACCCAGTACTTC
many | - | TRBJ2-7 | TRBV10-3 | CAIQGSSYEQYF | TGTGCCATCCAGGGCAGCTCCTACGAGCAGTACTTC
many | - | TRBJ2-3 | TRBV4-1 | CASSPQGRGPLGDTQYF | TGCGCCAGCAGCCCCCAGGGGCGGGGGCCGCTGGGAGATACGCAGTATTTT
- | - | TRBJ1-1 | TRBV3-1 | CASSRGDGSSEAFF | TGTGCCAGCAGCCGGGGGGACGGAAGCTCTGAAGCTTTCTTT
many | TRBD2 | TRBJ2-3 | TRBV12-3/TRBV12-4 | CASSNPSGGAGGTDTQYF | TGTGCCAGCAGTAACCCTAGCGGGGGGGCCGGGGGCACAGATACGCAGTATTTT